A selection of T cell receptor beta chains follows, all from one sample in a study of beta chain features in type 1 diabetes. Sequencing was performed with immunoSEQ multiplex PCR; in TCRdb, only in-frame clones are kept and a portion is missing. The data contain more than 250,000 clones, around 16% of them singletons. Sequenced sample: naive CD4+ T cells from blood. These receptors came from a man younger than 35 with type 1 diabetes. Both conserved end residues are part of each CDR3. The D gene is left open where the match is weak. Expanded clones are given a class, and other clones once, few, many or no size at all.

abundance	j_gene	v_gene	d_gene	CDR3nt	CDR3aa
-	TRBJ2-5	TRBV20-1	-	TGCAGTGTACTGTACCAAGAGACCCAGTACTTC	CSVLYQETQYF
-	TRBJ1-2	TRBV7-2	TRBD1	TGTGCCAGCAGCTTACGTACAGGGGGCGCGGGAGGCTACACCTTC	CASSLRTGGAGGYTF
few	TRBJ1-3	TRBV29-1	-	TGCAGCGTTGATCGGGGAAACACCATATATTTT	CSVDRGNTIYF
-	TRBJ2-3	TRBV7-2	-	TGTGCCAGCAGCTTAGTTCCCTTGAGACAGAACACAGATACGCAGTATTTT	CASSLVPLRQNTDTQYF
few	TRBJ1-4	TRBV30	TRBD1	TGTGCCTGGAGGCGAGACAGGGGAAGGGGATCTAATGAAAAACTGTTTTTT	CAWRRDRGRGSNEKLFF
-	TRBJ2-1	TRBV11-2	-	TGTGCCAGCAGCCAGAGGGACCGGGGGTTCAATGAGCAGTTCTTC	CASSQRDRGFNEQFF
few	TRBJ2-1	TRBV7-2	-	TGTGCCAGCAGCTTCAGCGGACCCGGGTCCTACAATGAGCAGTTCTTC	CASSFSGPGSYNEQFF
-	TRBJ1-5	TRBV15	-	TGTGCCACCAGCATGCTCAGGGGCCAGCCCCAGCATTTT	CATSMLRGQPQHF
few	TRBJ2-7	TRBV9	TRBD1	TGTGCCAGCAGCAGGGGACAGGGTACCTACGAGCAGTACTTC	CASSRGQGTYEQYF
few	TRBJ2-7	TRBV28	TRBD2	TGTGCCAGCAGCGATCTAGGGACTAGCGGGAGCTACGAGCAGTACTTC	CASSDLGTSGSYEQYF
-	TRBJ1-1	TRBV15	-	TGTGCCACCAGCAGAGTTACCCTAGGGGGTACTGAAGCTTTCTTT	CATSRVTLGGTEAFF
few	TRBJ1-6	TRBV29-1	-	TGCAGCGTTGCCGTCAGAATGGATTCACCCCTCCACTTT	CSVAVRMDSPLHF
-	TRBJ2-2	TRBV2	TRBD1	TGTGCCAGCGGATGGACAGGGTACACCGGGGAGCTGTTTTTT	CASGWTGYTGELFF
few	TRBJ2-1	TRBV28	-	TGTGCCAGCAGTTTAGGGCTAGCGGAGCAGTTCTTC	CASSLGLAEQFF
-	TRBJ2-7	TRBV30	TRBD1	TGTGCCTGCACAGGGGGTACGTACGAGCAGTACTTC	CACTGGTYEQYF
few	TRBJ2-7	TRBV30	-	TGTGCCTGGAGTCCCTCGGGAGAGCAGTACTTC	CAWSPSGEQYF
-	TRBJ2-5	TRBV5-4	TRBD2	TGTGCCAGCAGCCCTAGCGGGAGGGCGGGAGAGACCCAGTACTTC	CASSPSGRAGETQYF
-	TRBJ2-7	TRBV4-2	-	TGTGCCTTTCATGGGCAGGTCCTTTTTGAGTCCTACGAGCAGTACTTC	CAFHGQVLFESYEQYF
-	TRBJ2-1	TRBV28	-	TGTGCCAGCAGCACAGGGACCTACAATGAGCAGTTCTTC	CASSTGTYNEQFF
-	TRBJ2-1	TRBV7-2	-	TGTGCCAGCAGCTTAGTTGGTCGGGGTGGGCAGTTCTTC	CASSLVGRGGQFF
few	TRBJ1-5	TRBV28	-	TGTGCCAGCAGTTACAGGGTTAACAATCAGCCCCAGCATTTT	CASSYRVNNQPQHF
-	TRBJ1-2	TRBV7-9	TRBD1	TGTGCCAGCAGCTTACGGGACAGGGCTAACTATGGCTACACCTTC	CASSLRDRANYGYTF
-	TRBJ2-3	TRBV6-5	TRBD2	TGTGCCAGCAGGGATCAGCGGGACTCAGATACGCAGTATTTT	CASRDQRDSDTQYF
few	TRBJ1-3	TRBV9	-	TGTGCCAGCAGCGTAGCTACTGGAAACACCATATATTTT	CASSVATGNTIYF
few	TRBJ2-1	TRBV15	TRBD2	TGTGCCACCAGCAGAGGGGGCGGGAGCGTTAATGAGCAGTTCTTC	CATSRGGGSVNEQFF
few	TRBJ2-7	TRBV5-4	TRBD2	TGTGCCAGCAGCTTGGCGGGAGGAACCGACGAGCAGTACTTC	CASSLAGGTDEQYF
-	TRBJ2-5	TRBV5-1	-	TGCGCCAGCTCTAGGGGGGGACAAGAGACCCAGTACTTC	CASSRGGQETQYF
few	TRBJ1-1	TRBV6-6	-	TGTGCCAGCATAATCGCGCCTGGTGAAGCTTTCTTT	CASIIAPGEAFF
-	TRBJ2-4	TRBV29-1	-	TGCAGCGTTGACGGCGGCGCCAAAAACATTCAGTACTTC	CSVDGGAKNIQYF
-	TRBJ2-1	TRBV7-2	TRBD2	TGTGCCAGCGGACTAGCGGGGGGGTACTCTATCTCCTACAATGAGCAGTTCTTC	CASGLAGGYSISYNEQFF
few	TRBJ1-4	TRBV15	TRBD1	TGTGCCACCAGTTCCGGGACAGGGACAAATGAAAAACTGTTTTTT	CATSSGTGTNEKLFF
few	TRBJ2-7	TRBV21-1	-	TGTGCCAGCAGCAAACAGGGGATCCCCTACGAGCAGTACTTC	CASSKQGIPYEQYF
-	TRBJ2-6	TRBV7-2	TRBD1	TGTGCCAGCAGCTTTGTCGGGACAGGCCTCTCTGGGGCCAACGTCCTGACTTTC	CASSFVGTGLSGANVLTF
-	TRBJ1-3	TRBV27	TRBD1	TGTGCCAGCAGGACCTGGACAGGGGGTGGAAACACCATATATTTT	CASRTWTGGGNTIYF
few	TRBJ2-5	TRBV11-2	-	TGTGCCAGCAGCTTACGGAACAGCCAAGAGACCCAGTACTTC	CASSLRNSQETQYF
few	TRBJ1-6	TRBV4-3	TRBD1	TGCGCCAGCAGCCAACGCTACTTACCGACAGGGGATGGCTCCTATAATTCACCCCTCCACTTT	CASSQRYLPTGDGSYNSPLHF
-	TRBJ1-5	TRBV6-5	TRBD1	TGTGCCAGCAGTTACTACAGGGGCGGACCCCAGCATTTT	CASSYYRGGPQHF
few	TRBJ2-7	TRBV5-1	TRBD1	TGCGCCAGCAGCTGGAGGACAGGGGTGGCCTACGAGCAGTACTTC	CASSWRTGVAYEQYF
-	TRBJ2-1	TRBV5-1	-	TGCGCCAGCGACGTCTTCGGGGCTAGCGCGTACAATGAGCAGTTCTTC	CASDVFGASAYNEQFF
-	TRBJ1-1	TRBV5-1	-	TGCGCCAGCAGCTGGTCAGGACAAAGGGGCACTGAAGCTTTCTTT	CASSWSGQRGTEAFF
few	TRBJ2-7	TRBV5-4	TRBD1	TGTGCCAGCAGCTTGAGCGGGACAGGGGTTTCCTACGAGCAGTACTTC	CASSLSGTGVSYEQYF
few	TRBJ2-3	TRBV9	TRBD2	TGTGCCAGCAGTAAGAGCGGGAGTCCAGGAGATACGCAGTATTTT	CASSKSGSPGDTQYF